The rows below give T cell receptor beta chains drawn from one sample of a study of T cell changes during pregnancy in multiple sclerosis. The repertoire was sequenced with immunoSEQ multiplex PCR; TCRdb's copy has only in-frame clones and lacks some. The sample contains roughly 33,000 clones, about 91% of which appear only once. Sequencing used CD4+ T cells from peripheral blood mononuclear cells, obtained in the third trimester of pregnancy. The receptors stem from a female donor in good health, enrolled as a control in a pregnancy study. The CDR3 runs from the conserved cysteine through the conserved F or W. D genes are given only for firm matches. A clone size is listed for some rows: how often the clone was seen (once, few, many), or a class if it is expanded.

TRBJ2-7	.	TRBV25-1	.	CASSEYYSTYEQYF	TGTGCCAGCAGTGAATATTACAGTACCTACGAGCAGTACTTC
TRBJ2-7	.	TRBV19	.	CASSAPGLSTYEQYF	TGTGCCAGTAGTGCACCGGGACTTTCTACCTACGAGCAGTACTTC
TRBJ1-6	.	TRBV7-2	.	CASSFVSSYNSPLHF	TGTGCCAGCAGCTTCGTGAGCTCCTATAATTCACCCCTCCACTTT
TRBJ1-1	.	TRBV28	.	CASSSWTGNTEAFF	TGTGCCAGCAGTTCATGGACGGGAAACACTGAAGCTTTCTTT
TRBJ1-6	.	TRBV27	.	CASSGGYMAGSPLHF	TGTGCCAGCAGCGGGGGTTACATGGCTGGCTCACCCCTCCACTTT
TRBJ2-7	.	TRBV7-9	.	CASSAMLDEQYF	TGTGCCAGCAGCGCTATGTTAGACGAGCAGTACTTC
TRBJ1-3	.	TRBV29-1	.	CSVDSSGNTIYF	TGCAGCGTTGACTCCTCTGGAAACACCATATATTTT
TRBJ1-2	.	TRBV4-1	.	CASSQDNIRYGYTF	TGCGCCAGCAGCCAAGATAATATTAGATATGGCTACACCTTC
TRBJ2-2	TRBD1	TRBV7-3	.	CASQDRANTGELFF	TGTGCCAGCCAAGACAGGGCAAACACCGGGGAGCTGTTTTTT
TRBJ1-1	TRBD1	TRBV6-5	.	CASRKTGQANTEAFF	TGTGCCAGCAGGAAAACGGGACAGGCTAACACTGAAGCTTTCTTT
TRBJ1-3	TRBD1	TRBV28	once	CASSLRTGVGNTIYF	TGTGCCAGCAGTTTACGGACAGGGGTGGGAAACACCATATATTTT
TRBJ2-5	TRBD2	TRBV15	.	CATSREGWWGGETQYF	TGTGCCACCAGCAGAGAGGGGTGGTGGGGGGGAGAGACCCAGTACTTC
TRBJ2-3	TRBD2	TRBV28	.	CASSLFASGKPTDTQYF	TGTGCCAGCAGTTTGTTCGCTAGCGGGAAGCCCACAGATACGCAGTATTTT
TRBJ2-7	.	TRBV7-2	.	CASSLILYGEQYF	TGTGCCAGCAGCTTAATATTGTACGGGGAGCAGTACTTC
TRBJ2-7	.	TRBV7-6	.	CASSLAPVGTGNYEQYF	TGTGCCAGCAGCTTAGCGCCCGTGGGGACTGGCAACTACGAGCAGTACTTC
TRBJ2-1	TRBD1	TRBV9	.	CASSVDYDRGQFF	TGTGCCAGCAGCGTGGATTATGACAGGGGGCAGTTCTTC
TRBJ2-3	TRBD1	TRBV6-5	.	CASRDTGGTDTQYF	TGTGCCAGCAGGGATACAGGGGGCACAGATACGCAGTATTTT
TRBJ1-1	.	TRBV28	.	CASSSQGQTTEAFF	TGTGCCAGCAGTTCGCAGGGTCAGACCACTGAAGCTTTCTTT
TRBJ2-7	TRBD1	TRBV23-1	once	CASSQSGQASSYEQYF	TGCGCCAGCAGTCAATCGGGACAGGCCAGCTCCTACGAGCAGTACTTC
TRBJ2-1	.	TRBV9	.	CASSVKRILYNEQFF	TGTGCCAGCAGCGTTAAGCGGATTCTCTACAATGAGCAGTTCTTC
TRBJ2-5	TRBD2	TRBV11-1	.	CASSLETSGGTQYF	TGTGCCAGCAGCTTAGAAACTAGCGGGGGGACCCAGTACTTC
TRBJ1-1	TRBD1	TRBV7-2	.	CASSSVGQGWNTEAFF	TGTGCCAGCAGCTCCGTTGGACAGGGGTGGAACACTGAAGCTTTCTTT
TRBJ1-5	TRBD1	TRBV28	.	CASFRTGGNQPQHF	TGTGCCAGCTTCAGGACAGGGGGGAATCAGCCCCAGCATTTT
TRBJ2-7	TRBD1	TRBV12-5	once	CASGLTWTGDGDEQYF	TGTGCTAGTGGTTTAACATGGACAGGGGATGGGGACGAGCAGTACTTC
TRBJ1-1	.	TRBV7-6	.	CASSSRPGFANTEAFF	TGTGCCAGCAGCTCCCGCCCCGGGTTTGCGAACACTGAAGCTTTCTTT
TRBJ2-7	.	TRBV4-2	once	CASSQDTGSNEQYF	TGTGCCAGCAGCCAAGATACAGGGAGCAACGAGCAGTACTTC
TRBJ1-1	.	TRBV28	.	CASSLLTPNTEAFF	TGTGCCAGCAGTTTATTGACACCGAACACTGAAGCTTTCTTT
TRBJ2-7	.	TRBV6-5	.	CASRLQGSTYF	TGTGCCAGCAGACTCCAGGGGAGTACGTACTTC
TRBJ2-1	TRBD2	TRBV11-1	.	CASSKPSGGYNEQFF	TGTGCCAGCAGCAAACCAAGCGGGGGCTACAATGAGCAGTTCTTC
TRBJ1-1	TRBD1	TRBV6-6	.	CASAPGQGAGNTEAFF	TGTGCCAGCGCCCCGGGACAGGGGGCAGGGAACACTGAAGCTTTCTTT
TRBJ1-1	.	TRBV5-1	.	CASSLDSNTEAFF	TGCGCCAGCAGCTTGGACAGTAACACTGAAGCTTTCTTT
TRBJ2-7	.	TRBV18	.	CASTMRSSYEQYF	TGTGCCAGCACGATGAGGAGCTCCTACGAGCAGTACTTC
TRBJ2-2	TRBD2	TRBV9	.	CASSATSGGGTGELFF	TGTGCCAGCAGCGCTACTAGCGGGGGGGGAACCGGGGAGCTGTTTTTT
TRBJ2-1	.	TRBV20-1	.	CSMGAGDEQFF	TGCAGTATGGGGGCCGGGGATGAGCAGTTCTTC
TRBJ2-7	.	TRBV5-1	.	CASSFSQGSSEQYF	TGCGCCAGCAGCTTTTCGCAGGGAAGCTCCGAGCAGTACTTC
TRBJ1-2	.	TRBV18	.	CASSPYRVGDYGYTF	TGTGCCAGCTCACCATACAGGGTGGGTGACTATGGCTACACCTTC
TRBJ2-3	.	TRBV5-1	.	CASSLEVGGVGSDTQYF	TGCGCCAGCAGCTTGGAGGTCGGAGGGGTGGGCTCAGATACGCAGTATTTT
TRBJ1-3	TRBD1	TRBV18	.	CASSPVNRGISGNTIYF	TGTGCCAGCTCACCAGTGAACAGGGGGATCTCTGGAAACACCATATATTTT
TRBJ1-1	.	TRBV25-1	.	CASSITGAMNTEAFF	TGTGCCAGCAGCATCACAGGCGCCATGAACACTGAAGCTTTCTTT
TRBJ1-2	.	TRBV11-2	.	CASSLGGGRSYGYTF	TGTGCCAGCAGCTTAGGGGGCGGCCGCTCCTATGGCTACACCTTC
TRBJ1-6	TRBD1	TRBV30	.	CAWRQGAGSPLHF	TGTGCCTGGAGGCAGGGGGCCGGGTCACCCCTCCACTTT
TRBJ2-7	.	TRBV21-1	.	CASSKVRHLRGRGQTYEQYF	TGTGCCAGCAGCAAAGTTCGCCATTTACGAGGGCGGGGGCAGACCTACGAGCAGTACTTC